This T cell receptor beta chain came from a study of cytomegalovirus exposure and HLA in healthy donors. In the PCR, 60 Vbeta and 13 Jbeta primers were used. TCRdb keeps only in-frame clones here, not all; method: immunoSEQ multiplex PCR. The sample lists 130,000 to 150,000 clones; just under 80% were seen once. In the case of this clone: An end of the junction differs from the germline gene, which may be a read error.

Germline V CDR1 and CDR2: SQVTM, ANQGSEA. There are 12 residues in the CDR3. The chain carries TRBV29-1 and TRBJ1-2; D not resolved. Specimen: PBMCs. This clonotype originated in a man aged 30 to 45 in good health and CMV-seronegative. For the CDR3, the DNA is TGCAGCGTTGAAGCAGGCGACTATGGCTACCCCTTC. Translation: CSVEAGDYGYPF. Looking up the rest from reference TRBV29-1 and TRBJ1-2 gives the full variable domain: SAVISQKPSRDICQRGTSLTIQCQVDSQVTMMFWYRQQPGQSLTLIATANQGSEATYESGFVIDKFPISRPNLTFSTLTVSNMSPEDSSIYLCSVEAGDYGYPFGSGTRLTVV.